This T cell receptor beta chain was retrieved from a study of blood T cell repertoires in COVID-19. The overall study: Italy, Spain and the United States were the sources of the convalescent and acute COVID-19 samples. Sample material is recorded as cDNA or gDNA derived from T cells, B-cell-depleted T cells, or PBMCs.

The authors' processing: Amplification of reference gene primers provided the estimated nucleated cell counts. Using immunoSEQ multiplex PCR, the repertoire was profiled, and TCRdb retains in-frame clones only, with some absent. V and J calls and clone size are as listed in that table; D and trimming were resolved from the DNA. The data show approximately 64,000 clones, nearly 90% seen once. The CDR3 loop spans 17 amino acids. V lost 1 base to trimming and J lost 4 bases; unmatched junction nucleotides: 9. CDR1 is MGHRA and CDR2 is YSYEKL in the germline V gene. Input material: peripheral blood. The chain links TRBV4-1 to TRBJ2-7; 11 bases fit TRBD2. The receptor was derived from a man in his 70s with acute or convalescent COVID-19. This CDR3 is CASSQVKGTSGHYEQYF. CDR3 DNA: TGCGCCAGCAGCCAAGTAAAGGGGACTAGCGGACATTACGAGCAGTACTTC.